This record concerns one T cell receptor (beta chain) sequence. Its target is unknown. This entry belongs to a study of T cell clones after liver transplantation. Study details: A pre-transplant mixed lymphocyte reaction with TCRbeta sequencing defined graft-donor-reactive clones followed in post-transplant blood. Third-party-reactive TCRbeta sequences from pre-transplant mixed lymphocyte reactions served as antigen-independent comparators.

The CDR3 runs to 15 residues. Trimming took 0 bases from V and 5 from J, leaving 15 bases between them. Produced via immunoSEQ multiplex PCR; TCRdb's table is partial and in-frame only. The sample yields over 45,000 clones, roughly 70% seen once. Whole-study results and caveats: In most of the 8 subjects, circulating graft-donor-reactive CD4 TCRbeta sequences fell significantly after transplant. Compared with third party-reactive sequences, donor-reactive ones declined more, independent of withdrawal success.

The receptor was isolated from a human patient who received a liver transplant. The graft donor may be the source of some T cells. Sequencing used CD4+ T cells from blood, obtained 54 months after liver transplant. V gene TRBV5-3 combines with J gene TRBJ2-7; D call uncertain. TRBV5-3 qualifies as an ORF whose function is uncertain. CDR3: CARSLVPRHFHEQYF. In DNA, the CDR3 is TGTGCCAGAAGCTTGGTGCCTAGACACTTCCACGAGCAGTACTTC.